One and the same sample provided the 14 T cell receptor beta chains below, sequenced in a study of cytomegalovirus exposure and HLA in healthy donors. The PCR made use of 60 Vbeta and 13 Jbeta primers. The assay was immunoSEQ multiplex PCR, and TCRdb's table has in-frame clones only and misses some. The sample holds about 140,000 clones, around 73% seen once. The material sequenced was PBMCs. The receptors were sampled from a human donor in good health.

The V call is TRBV9, the J call TRBJ2-2, with D tentatively TRBD2 (6 bases). The CDR3 is 18 residues long. Germline V gene data show CDR1 as SGDLS and CDR2 as YYNGEE. V lost 1 base, J lost 6 bases, and 22 bases lay in between. The CDR3 reads CASSVRRAGSTFPGELFF. CDR3 nucleotide sequence: TGTGCCAGCAGCGTAAGGAGGGCAGGCAGTACCTTCCCCGGGGAGCTGTTTTTT.

The chain uses TRBV11-3 and TRBJ2-1, with 12 bases identical to TRBD2. V was pared by 1 base and J by 7 bases, with 5 bases of the junction left unmatched. CDR3 length: 16 amino acids. CDR1 and CDR2 from the germline V gene are SGHNT and YENEEA. CDR3 in amino acids: CASSLAQGLAGNEQFF. In DNA, the CDR3 is TGTGCCAGCAGCTTAGCCCAAGGACTAGCGGGGAATGAGCAGTTCTTC.

The chain uses TRBV6-5 and TRBJ1-1; D uncertain. The ends were cut back, 10 bases at V and 2 bases at J, with 11 bases in the middle. There are 12 residues in the CDR3. CDR1 MNHEY and CDR2 SVGAGI come from the germline V gene. Here the CDR3 reads CATAGRNTEAFF. The CDR3 nucleotides are TGTGCCACCGCCGGTCGAAACACTGAAGCTTTCTTT.

The V call is TRBV11-3, the J call TRBJ2-7; TRBD2 aligns across 13 bases. The CDR3 runs 17 residues. V lost 1 base, J lost 4 bases, and 7 bases stayed unmatched. Per the germline V gene, CDR1 is SGHNT and CDR2 is YENEEA. DNA for the CDR3: TGTGCCAGCAGCTTAGGACTAGCGGGAGGAAGAAATTACGAGCAGTACTTC. It encodes CASSLGLAGGRNYEQYF.

The CDR3 sequence: CARSLATGRGETQYF. The CDR3 DNA sequence: TGTGCCAGAAGCTTGGCTACGGGGCGGGGAGAGACCCAGTACTTC. The chain joins TRBV5-3 to TRBJ2-5; D is perhaps TRBD2 (6 bases). TRBV5-3 is an ORF; its function is uncertain. The CDR3 length is 15 residues. Trimming cost V 0 bases and J 4 bases, with 13 bases left between them.

The chain joins TRBV28 to TRBJ2-7; weak D call: TRBD2 (6 bases). CDR1 MDHEN and CDR2 SYDVKM come from the germline V gene. There are 15 residues in the CDR3. Trimming took off 5 bases at V and 2 bases at J, with 16 bases between the two ends. The CDR3 spells CASSGGFEGTYEQYF. CDR3 bases: TGTGCCAGCAGTGGGGGGTTTGAGGGGACCTACGAGCAGTACTTC.

The chain links TRBV5-4 to TRBJ2-7; tentatively, D is TRBD2 (5 bases). Trimming shortened V by 1 base and J by 4 bases, and 12 bases separated the two germline ends. Germline assignment: CDR1 SGHNT and CDR2 YYREEE (reference sequence). The CDR3 loop spans 14 amino acids. The CDR3 region has the DNA TGTGCCAGCAGCTTGAGCGGTTATAATTACGAGCAGTACTTC. Translation: CASSLSGYNYEQYF.

The chain combines TRBV6-1 with TRBJ1-1; D may be TRBD1 (6 bases). The CDR3 covers 13 residues. Germline CDR1 is MNHNS and CDR2 is SASEGT. Trimming stripped 3 bases from V and 1 base from J, with 6 bases between. CDR3 residues: CASSETGNTEAFF. CDR3 nucleotide sequence: TGTGCCAGCAGTGAGACAGGGAACACTGAAGCTTTCTTT.

The chain employs TRBV27 and TRBJ2-1; the match to TRBD2 covers 9 bases. Germline loops: CDR1 MNHEY, CDR2 SMNVEV (reference sequence). V lost 3 bases, J lost 7 bases, and 7 bases stayed unmatched. The CDR3 sequence is 15 residues long. The CDR3 DNA reads TGTGCCAGCAGTTTGGTTAGCGGGAGTGTAAATGAGCAGTTCTTC. It encodes CASSLVSGSVNEQFF.

This clone was seen more than once but under ten times. The chain joins TRBV28 to TRBJ2-3; TRBD2 might be the D (5 bases). Per the germline V gene, CDR1 is MDHEN and CDR2 is SYDVKM. This CDR3 region has 14 residues. V lost 5 bases and J 1 base, leaving 10 bases between the germline ends. The CDR3: CASSPPGGTDTQYF. The DNA for the CDR3 is TGTGCCAGCAGTCCCCCCGGGGGCACAGATACGCAGTATTTT.

The sample holds one count of this clone. The chain links TRBV5-1 to TRBJ2-7; 9 bases align to TRBD2. Germline V lookup: CDR1 SGHRS, CDR2 YFSETQ. This CDR3 has 16 amino acids. V lost 0 bases, J lost 2 bases, and 6 bases stayed unmatched. In DNA form, the CDR3 reads TGCGCCAGCAGCTTGGGGGCGGGAGGGACCCCCTACGAGCAGTACTTC. As protein: CASSLGAGGTPYEQYF.

Notes on this clone: The junction differs from germline at one of its ends, possibly a read error. The rearrangement joins TRBV4-1 to TRBJ1-2; no firm D call. This CDR3 is built from 15 residues. Looked up from germline, CDR1 is MGHRA and CDR2 is YSYEKL. As DNA, the CDR3 is TGCGCCAGCAGCCAAGAAACGGGTTTTAACTATGGCTGCACCTTC. It is translated as CASSQETGFNYGCTF.

The chain links TRBV13 to TRBJ1-1, with no clear D. Germline V gives CDR1 PRHDT, CDR2 FYEKMQ (reference sequence). The CDR3 runs 15 residues. V lost 7 bases to trimming and J lost 2 bases, with 17 bases between them. The CDR3 DNA is TGTGCCAGCACAGGTTTTCCCCTCGTAAACACTGAAGCTTTCTTT. This sequence encodes CASTGFPLVNTEAFF.

This clone has a handful of counts. The CDR3: CSGGTGGGDTQYF. DNA of the CDR3: TGCAGCGGTGGGACAGGGGGGGGAGATACGCAGTATTTT. The V and J genes are TRBV29-1 and TRBJ2-3; TRBD1 matches 11 bases. Trimming at V came to 7 bases and at J to 5 bases, leaving 5 bases not matched to a gene. Germline-derived CDR1 and CDR2 are SQVTM and ANQGSEA. The CDR3 totals 13 residues.